These 7 T cell receptor beta chains originate from one sample sequenced in a study of T-cell reconstitution after alpha-beta-depleted transplantation in children. Preparing the TCRbeta library involved the use of unique molecular identifiers. A single record per CDR3 protein comes from TCRdb applying MiXCR to the PCR reads. The data contain 300,000 or so distinct CDR3 sequences, 23% of them singletons. The sequencing used PBMCs, mostly from graft donor cells, collected 180 days after TCRalphabeta/CD19-depleted stem cell transplant. These receptors were obtained from a male patient aged 10 to 17 who had a stem cell transplant for acute lymphoblastic leukemia, so the T cells may come from the graft donor.

The chain links TRBV12-3 or TRBV12-4 to TRBJ1-5; possibly TRBD1 for D (6 bases). V was trimmed by 9 bases and J by 3 bases, leaving 15 bases between them. The length of the CDR3 is 14 residues. The CDR3 region has the DNA TGTGCCAGTTTGAGGGGGAATTACAATCAGCCCCAGCATTTT. This translates into CASLRGNYNQPQHF.

This rearrangement joins TRBV18 to TRBJ2-7; 7 bases align to TRBD1. V lost 3 bases to trimming and J lost 3 bases; unmatched junction nucleotides: 8. The CDR3 consists of 15 residues. From germline, CDR1 is KGHSH and CDR2 LQKENI. The CDR3 loop reads CASSPSPGQNYEQYF. In DNA, the CDR3 is TGTGCCAGCTCACCGTCCCCGGGACAGAACTACGAGCAGTACTTC.

This clonotype was seen a few times. The genes are TRBV20-1 and TRBJ2-3; no clear D gene. CDR3 length equals 12 residues. The germline CDR1 and CDR2 sequences are DFQATT and SNEGSKA (reference sequence). The V and J ends lost 3 bases and 0 bases respectively, with 4 bases between them. CDR3 in DNA: TGCAGTGCTAGGCAGAGCACAGATACGCAGTATTTT. This codes for CSARQSTDTQYF.

This sequence joins TRBV6-5 and TRBJ1-5, with D possibly being TRBD1 (6 bases). This CDR3 region has 16 residues. Germline V gives CDR1 MNHEY, CDR2 SVGAGI. Trimming stripped 2 bases from V and 4 bases from J, with 15 bases between. The CDR3 here is CASSYPGAGANQPQHF. In DNA, the CDR3 is TGTGCCAGCAGTTACCCGGGTGCGGGGGCGAATCAGCCCCAGCATTTT.

The chain combines TRBV25-1 with TRBJ2-3, with TRBD1 matching over 10 bases. V lost 5 bases to trimming and J lost 3 bases; unmatched junction nucleotides: 11. CDR3 length: 17 amino acids. The germline gives CDR1 MGHDK, CDR2 SYGVNS. CDR3 protein: CASSLFPGQGETDTQYF. CDR3 DNA sequence: TGTGCCAGCAGTTTGTTTCCCGGACAGGGGGAAACAGATACGCAGTATTTT. Complete variable domain (other parts from reference TRBV25-1 and TRBJ2-3): EADIYQTPRYLVIGTGKKITLECSQTMGHDKMYWYQQDPGMELHLIHYSYGVNSTEKGDLSSESTVSRIRTEHFPLTLESARPSHTSQYLCASSLFPGQGETDTQYFGPGTRLTVL.

The rearrangement links TRBV7-2 to TRBJ2-2, with 11 bases identical to TRBD2. Germline values: CDR1 SGHTA, CDR2 FQGNSA. Germline trimming cut 1 base from V and 6 bases from J; bases unmatched to any gene: 4. The CDR3 has 16 residues. The CDR3 nucleotides read TGTGCCAGCAGCTTAGGCCTAGCGGGAGGCGCCGGGGAGCTGTTTTTT. This gives the protein CASSLGLAGGAGELFF.

This clonotype was recorded at least ten times. The chain joins TRBV5-1 to TRBJ2-1, with 13 bases matching TRBD2. Germline loops: CDR1 SGHRS, CDR2 YFSETQ. V trimming: 4 bases; J trimming: 8 bases; junction bases outside the gene matches: 9. The CDR3 runs to 16 residues. The CDR3 nucleotides are TGCGCCAGCAGCCACCGGACTAGCGGGAGTGGTGATGAGCAGTTCTTC. Translation gives CASSHRTSGSGDEQFF.